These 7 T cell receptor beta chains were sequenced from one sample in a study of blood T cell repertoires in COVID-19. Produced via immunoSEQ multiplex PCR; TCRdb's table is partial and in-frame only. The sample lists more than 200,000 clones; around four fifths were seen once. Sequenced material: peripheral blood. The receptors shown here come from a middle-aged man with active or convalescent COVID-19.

The CDR3 sequence: CASSDATSGYTDTQYF. The CDR3 DNA follows: TGTGCCAGCAGCGACGCGACTAGCGGCTACACAGATACGCAGTATTTT. The chain employs TRBV3-1 (or the pseudogene TRBV3-2) and TRBJ2-3, with 9 bases identical to TRBD2. The V and J ends lost 5 bases and 2 bases, in that order; junction bases with no gene match: 8. The germline V gene encodes CDR1 LGHDT and CDR2 YNNKEL (reference sequence). The CDR3 sequence is 16 residues long.

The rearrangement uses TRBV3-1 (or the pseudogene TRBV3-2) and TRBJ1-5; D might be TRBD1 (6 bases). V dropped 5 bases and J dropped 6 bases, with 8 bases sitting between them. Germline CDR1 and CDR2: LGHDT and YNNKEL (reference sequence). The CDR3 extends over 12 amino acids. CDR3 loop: CASSETGQPQHF. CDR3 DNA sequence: TGTGCCAGCAGCGAGACAGGTCAGCCCCAGCATTTT.

The CDR3 here is CASSLEGGSPLHF. DNA for the CDR3: TGTGCCAGCAGCTTGGAAGGGGGATCACCCCTCCACTTT. The chain recombines TRBV5-4 with TRBJ1-6; D possibly corresponds to TRBD1 (6 bases). CDR3 length: 13 amino acids. V lost 0 bases and J lost 10, with 8 bases in between. Germline lookup yields CDR1 SGHNT and CDR2 YYREEE (reference sequence).

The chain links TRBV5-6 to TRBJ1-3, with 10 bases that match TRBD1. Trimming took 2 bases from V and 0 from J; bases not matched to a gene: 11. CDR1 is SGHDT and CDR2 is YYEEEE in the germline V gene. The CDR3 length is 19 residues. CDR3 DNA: TGTGCCAGCAGCTTTAGACAGGGGGCTACTACCGTCTCTGGAAACACCATATATTTT. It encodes CASSFRQGATTVSGNTIYF.

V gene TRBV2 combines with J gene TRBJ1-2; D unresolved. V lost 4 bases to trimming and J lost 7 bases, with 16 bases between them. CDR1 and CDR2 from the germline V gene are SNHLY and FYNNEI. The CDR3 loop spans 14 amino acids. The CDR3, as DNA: TGTGCCAGCAGTGGGACGTGGAGGGAGGGTGGCTACACCTTC. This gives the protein CASSGTWREGGYTF.

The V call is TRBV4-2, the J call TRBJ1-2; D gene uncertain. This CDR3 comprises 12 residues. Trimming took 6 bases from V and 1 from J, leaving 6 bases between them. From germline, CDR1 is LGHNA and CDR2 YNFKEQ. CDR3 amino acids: CASSLGNYGYTF. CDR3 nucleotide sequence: TGTGCCAGCAGTCTAGGTAACTATGGCTACACCTTC.

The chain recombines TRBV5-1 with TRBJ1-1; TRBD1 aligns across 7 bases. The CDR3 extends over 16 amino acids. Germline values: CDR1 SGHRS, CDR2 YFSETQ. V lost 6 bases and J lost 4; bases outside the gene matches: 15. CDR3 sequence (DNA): TGCGCCAGCAACTTAGAGAACAGGGGTCTAGGCACTGAAGCTTTCTTT. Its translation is CASNLENRGLGTEAFF.